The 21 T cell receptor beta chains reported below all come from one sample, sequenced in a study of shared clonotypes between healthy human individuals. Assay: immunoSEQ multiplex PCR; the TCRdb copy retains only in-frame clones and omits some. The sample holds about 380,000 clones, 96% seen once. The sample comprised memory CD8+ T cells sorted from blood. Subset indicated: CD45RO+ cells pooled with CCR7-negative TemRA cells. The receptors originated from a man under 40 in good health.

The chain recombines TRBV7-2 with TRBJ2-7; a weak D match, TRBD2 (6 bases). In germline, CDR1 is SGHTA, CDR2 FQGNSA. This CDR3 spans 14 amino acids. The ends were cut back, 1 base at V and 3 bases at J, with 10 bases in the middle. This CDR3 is CASSLGWGDYEQYF. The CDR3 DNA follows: TGTGCCAGCAGCTTAGGGTGGGGGGACTACGAGCAGTACTTC.

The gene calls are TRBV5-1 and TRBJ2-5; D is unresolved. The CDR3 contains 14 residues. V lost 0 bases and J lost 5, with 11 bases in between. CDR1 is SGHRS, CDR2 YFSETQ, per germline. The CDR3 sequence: CASSLGRNGETQYF. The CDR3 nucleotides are TGCGCCAGCAGCTTGGGCCGGAATGGGGAGACCCAGTACTTC.

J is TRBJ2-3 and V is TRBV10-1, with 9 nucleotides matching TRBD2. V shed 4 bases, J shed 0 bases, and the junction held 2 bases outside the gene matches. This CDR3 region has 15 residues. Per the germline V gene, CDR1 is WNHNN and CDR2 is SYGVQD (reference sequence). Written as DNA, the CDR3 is TGCGCCAGCAGTGCTACTAGCGGGAGCACAGATACGCAGTATTTT. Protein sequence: CASSATSGSTDTQYF.

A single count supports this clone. The CDR3 loop reads CASSLGGSAGGGEQYF. CDR3 DNA sequence: TGCGCCAGCAGCTTGGGGGGTTCGGCGGGAGGTGGCGAGCAGTACTTC. The rearrangement joins TRBV5-1 to TRBJ2-7; 8 bases agree with TRBD2. This CDR3 is built from 16 residues. Trimming cost V 0 bases and J 6 bases; bases outside gene matches: 11. CDR1 and CDR2 from the germline V gene are SGHRS and YFSETQ. Full variable domain (rest looked up from reference TRBV5-1 and TRBJ2-7): KAGVTQTPRYLIKTRGQQVTLSCSPISGHRSVSWYQQTPGQGLQFLFEYFSETQRNKGNFPGRFSGRQFSNSRSEMNVSTLELGDSALYLCASSLGGSAGGGEQYFGPGTRLTVT.

CDR3 in DNA: TGTGCCAGCAGCGTACAGGGGGGGTACGAGCAGTACTTC. The encoded protein is CASSVQGGYEQYF. The chain joins TRBV9 to TRBJ2-7; D tentatively fits TRBD1 or TRBD2 (7 bases each). Germline V CDR1 and CDR2: SGDLS, YYNGEE. Deletions cut 1 base from V and 4 bases from J, with 9 bases between. The CDR3 runs to 13 residues.

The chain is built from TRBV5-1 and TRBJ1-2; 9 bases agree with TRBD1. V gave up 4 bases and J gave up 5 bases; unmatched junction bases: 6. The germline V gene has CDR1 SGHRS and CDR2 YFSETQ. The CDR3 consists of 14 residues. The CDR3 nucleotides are TGCGCCAGCAGCCTCCAGGACAGGGGATATGGCTACACCTTC. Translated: CASSLQDRGYGYTF.

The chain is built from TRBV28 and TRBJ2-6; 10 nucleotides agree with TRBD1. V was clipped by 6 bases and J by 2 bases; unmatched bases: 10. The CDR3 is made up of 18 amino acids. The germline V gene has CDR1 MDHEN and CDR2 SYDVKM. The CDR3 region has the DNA TGTGCCAGCAGCAATGACAGGGGGCGTCTCCCTGGGGCCAACGTCCTGACTTTC. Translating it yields CASSNDRGRLPGANVLTF.

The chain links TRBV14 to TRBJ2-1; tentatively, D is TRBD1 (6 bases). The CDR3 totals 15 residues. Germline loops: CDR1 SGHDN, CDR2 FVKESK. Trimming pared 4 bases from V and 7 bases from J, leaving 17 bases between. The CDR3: CASSPLGGAENEQFF. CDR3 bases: TGTGCCAGCAGCCCGCTAGGGGGAGCGGAAAATGAGCAGTTCTTC. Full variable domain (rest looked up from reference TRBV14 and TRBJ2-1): EAGVTQFPSHSVIEKGQTVTLRCDPISGHDNLYWYRRVMGKEIKFLLHFVKESKQDESGMPNNRFLAERTGGTYSTLKVQPAELEDSGVYFCASSPLGGAENEQFFGPGTRLTVL.

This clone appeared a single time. The CDR3 DNA reads TGCGCCAGCAGCCGCAGGACTCATGATACTAACACCGGGGAGCTGTTTTTT. Translation: CASSRRTHDTNTGELFF. This rearrangement joins TRBV4-1 to TRBJ2-2; D may be TRBD2 (5 bases). The CDR3 runs to 17 residues. Germline assignment: CDR1 MGHRA and CDR2 YSYEKL. V lost 4 bases and J lost 2, with 17 bases in between.

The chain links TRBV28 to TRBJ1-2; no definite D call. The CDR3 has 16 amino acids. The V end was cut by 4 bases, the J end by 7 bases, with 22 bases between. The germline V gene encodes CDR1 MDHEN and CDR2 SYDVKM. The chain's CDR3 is CASSSLPFGRTFGYTF. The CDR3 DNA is TGTGCCAGCAGTTCTCTACCCTTCGGCAGGACTTTTGGCTACACCTTC.

The CDR3 sequence: CASSAGLYLSGANVLTF. CDR3 DNA sequence: TGTGCCAGCAGTGCAGGGTTATATCTTTCTGGGGCCAACGTCCTGACTTTC. This chain connects TRBV2 to TRBJ2-6; D is perhaps TRBD1 (5 bases). Germline V gene sequence: CDR1 SNHLY, CDR2 FYNNEI. Deletions cut 4 bases from V and 1 base from J, with 14 bases between. The CDR3 spans 17 residues.

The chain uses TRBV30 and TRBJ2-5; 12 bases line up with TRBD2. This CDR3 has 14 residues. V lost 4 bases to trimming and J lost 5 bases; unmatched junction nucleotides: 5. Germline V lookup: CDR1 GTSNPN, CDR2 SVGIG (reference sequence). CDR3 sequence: CAWTSGRAGETQYF. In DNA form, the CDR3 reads TGTGCCTGGACTAGCGGGAGGGCCGGGGAGACCCAGTACTTC.

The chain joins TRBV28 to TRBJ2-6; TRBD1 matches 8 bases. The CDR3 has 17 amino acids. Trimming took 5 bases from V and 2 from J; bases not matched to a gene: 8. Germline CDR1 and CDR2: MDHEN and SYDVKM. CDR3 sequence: CASSRDRGSTGANVLTF. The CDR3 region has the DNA TGTGCCAGCAGTCGCGACAGGGGTAGCACTGGGGCCAACGTCCTGACTTTC.

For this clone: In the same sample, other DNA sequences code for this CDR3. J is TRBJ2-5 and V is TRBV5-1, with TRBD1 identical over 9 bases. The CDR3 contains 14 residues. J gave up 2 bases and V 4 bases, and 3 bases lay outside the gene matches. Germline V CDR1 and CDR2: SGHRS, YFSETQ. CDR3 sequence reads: CASSLGTGQETQYF. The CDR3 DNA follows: TGCGCCAGCAGCCTTGGGACAGGGCAAGAGACCCAGTACTTC.

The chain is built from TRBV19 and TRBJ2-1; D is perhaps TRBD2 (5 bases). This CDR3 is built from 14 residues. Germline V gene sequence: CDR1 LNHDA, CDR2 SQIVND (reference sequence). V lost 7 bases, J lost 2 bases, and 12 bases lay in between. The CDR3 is CASIQRATYNEQFF. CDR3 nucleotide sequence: TGTGCCAGTATACAGAGGGCTACCTACAATGAGCAGTTCTTC.

The DNA for the CDR3 is TGTGCCATCAGCGGACTGACTAGCTCTAGCTACGAGCAGTACTTC. It specifies CAISGLTSSSYEQYF. The chain combines TRBV10-3 with TRBJ2-7; TRBD2 matches at 7 bases. Germline assignment: CDR1 ENHRY and CDR2 SYGVKD. There are 15 residues in the CDR3. V was pared by 6 bases and J by 3 bases, with 11 bases of the junction left unmatched.

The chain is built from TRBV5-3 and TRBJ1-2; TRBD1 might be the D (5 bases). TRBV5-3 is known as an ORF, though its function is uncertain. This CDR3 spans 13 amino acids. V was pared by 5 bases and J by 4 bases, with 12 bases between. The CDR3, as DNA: TGTGCCAGAAGGCGGACAAGCCCCTATGGCTACACCTTC. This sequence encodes CARRRTSPYGYTF.

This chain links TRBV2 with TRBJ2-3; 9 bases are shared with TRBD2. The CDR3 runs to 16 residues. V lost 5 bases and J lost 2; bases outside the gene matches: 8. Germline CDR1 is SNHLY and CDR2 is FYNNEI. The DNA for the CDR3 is TGTGCCAGCAGTCCTCTAGCGGGAAGGGACACAGATACGCAGTATTTT. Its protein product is CASSPLAGRDTDTQYF.

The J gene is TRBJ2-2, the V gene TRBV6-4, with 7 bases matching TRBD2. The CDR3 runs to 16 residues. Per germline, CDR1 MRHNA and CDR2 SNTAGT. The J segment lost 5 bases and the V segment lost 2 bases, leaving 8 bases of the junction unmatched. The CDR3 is CASSDRTRRCTGELFF. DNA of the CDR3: TGTGCCAGCAGTGACAGGACTAGACGATGTACCGGGGAGCTGTTTTTT.

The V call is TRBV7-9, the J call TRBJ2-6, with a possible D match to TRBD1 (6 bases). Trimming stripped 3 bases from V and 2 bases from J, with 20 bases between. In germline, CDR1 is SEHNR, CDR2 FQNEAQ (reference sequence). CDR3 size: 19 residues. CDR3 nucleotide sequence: TGTGCCAGCAGCTTTTTGGGGGCGGGCCCTTATGCTGGGGCCAACGTCCTGACTTTC. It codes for CASSFLGAGPYAGANVLTF.

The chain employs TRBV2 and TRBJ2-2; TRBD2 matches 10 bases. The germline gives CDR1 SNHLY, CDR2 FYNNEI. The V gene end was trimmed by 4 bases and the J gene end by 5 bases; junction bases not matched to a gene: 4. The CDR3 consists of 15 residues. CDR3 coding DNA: TGTGCCAGCAGTGGCGATAGCGGGAGGACCGGGGAGCTGTTTTTT. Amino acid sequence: CASSGDSGRTGELFF.